This T cell receptor beta chain stems from a study of blood T cell repertoires in COVID-19. The CDR3 is 15 amino acids. Germline lookup yields CDR1 LGHDT and CDR2 YNNKEL (reference sequence). The V gene lost 3 bases and the J gene lost 1 base, with 12 bases spanning the gap. The method was immunoSEQ multiplex PCR; TCRdb's version includes in-frame clones alone and lacks a portion of them. The sample carries about 170,000 clones, approximately 91% recorded once. The sequence was collected from a woman younger than 35 who had recovered from COVID-19. Sequencing used PBMCs or T cells enriched from blood (not recorded which). The rearrangement links TRBV3-1 (or the pseudogene TRBV3-2) to TRBJ2-5; D is possibly TRBD1 (6 bases). Written as DNA, the CDR3 is TGTGCCAGCAGCCACCCGGACAGAGGCCAAGAGACCCAGTACTTC. As protein: CASSHPDRGQETQYF.